Each of the 8 T cell receptor beta chains below was sequenced from the same sample in a study of blood T cell repertoires in COVID-19. This table comes from immunoSEQ multiplex PCR, and its TCRdb copy is limited to in-frame clones, with some not included. The table lists 250,000 to 350,000 clones, just under 90% of them singletons. The sequencing input was peripheral blood. Receptors were obtained from a woman in her forties or fifties with COVID-19, enrolled during active disease.

J is TRBJ1-2 and V is TRBV20-1, with D possibly TRBD1 on 5 matching bases. Trimming took 3 bases from V and 7 from J, leaving 15 bases between them. Germline assignment: CDR1 DFQATT and CDR2 SNEGSKA (reference sequence). This CDR3 has 13 amino acids. The CDR3 nucleotides read TGCAGTGCTAGTGGGCGGGGACGCGGTGGCTACACCTTC. This codes for CSASGRGRGGYTF.

This chain uses TRBV2 with TRBJ2-7; D might be TRBD2 (7 bases). Germline assignment: CDR1 SNHLY and CDR2 FYNNEI. This CDR3 is built from 15 residues. V was clipped by 8 bases and J by 0 bases, with 17 bases between them. Here the CDR3 reads CASLGGGLSSYEQYF. CDR3 sequence (DNA): TGTGCCAGCCTAGGGGGGGGCTTGAGCTCCTACGAGCAGTACTTC.

This clone appeared once. Here the CDR3 DNA reads TGTGCCAGCAGCTTAGCTGGGACAGGGTTGACTGGAAACACCATATATTTT. This encodes CASSLAGTGLTGNTIYF. The rearrangement links TRBV7-8 to TRBJ1-3; TRBD1 matches at 9 bases. CDR3 length: 17 residues. From germline, CDR1 is SGHVS and CDR2 FQNEAQ. V was pared by 0 bases and J by 2 bases, with 5 bases of the junction left unmatched.

V is TRBV7-8 and J is TRBJ2-5; 8 bases agree with TRBD1. V lost 3 bases, J lost 5 bases, and 11 bases stayed unmatched. The CDR3 totals 16 residues. Germline CDR1 is SGHVS and CDR2 is FQNEAQ. The CDR3 sequence: CASSFRTGPSGETQYF. In DNA, the CDR3 is TGTGCCAGCAGCTTCCGGACAGGGCCCTCCGGCGAGACCCAGTACTTC.

The chain joins TRBV19 to TRBJ2-5, with a tentative D call TRBD2 (6 bases). Germline loops: CDR1 LNHDA, CDR2 SQIVND (reference sequence). CDR3 length equals 16 residues. V lost 1 base and J 5 bases, leaving 17 bases between the germline ends. The CDR3 DNA reads as TGTGCCAGTAGTATAGTACCCGGGGGAGATGGGGAGACCCAGTACTTC. This sequence encodes CASSIVPGGDGETQYF.

The rearrangement uses TRBV2 and TRBJ2-7, with TRBD1 identical over 7 bases. Trimming cost V 8 bases and J 1 base; bases outside gene matches: 5. Germline CDR1 is SNHLY and CDR2 is FYNNEI. CDR3 length: 13 residues. CDR3 nucleotide sequence: TGTGCCAGCCTACGGGACAGATCCTACGAGCAGTACTTC. This gives the protein CASLRDRSYEQYF. Full variable domain (outside the CDR3, taken from reference TRBV2 and TRBJ2-7): EPEVTQTPSHQVTQMGQEVILRCVPISNHLYFYWYRQILGQKVEFLVSFYNNEISEKSEIFDDQFSVERPDGSNFTLKIRSTKLEDSAMYFCASLRDRSYEQYFGPGTRLTVT.

This clone was counted a single time. The rearrangement joins TRBV4-3 to TRBJ1-2; 7 nucleotides align to TRBD1. Unmatched junction bases numbered 0, after V lost 0 bases and J lost 2 bases. The CDR3 contains 14 residues. Germline values: CDR1 LGHNA, CDR2 YSLEER. The CDR3 coding sequence is TGCGCCAGCAGCCAAGAGACAGGGAACTATGGCTACACCTTC. The encoded protein is CASSQETGNYGYTF.

This sequence joins TRBV18 and TRBJ1-2; 11 bases are a match to TRBD1. In germline, CDR1 is KGHSH, CDR2 LQKENI. J was trimmed by 2 bases and V by 9 bases; bases with no gene match: 8. The CDR3 is made up of 15 amino acids. The CDR3 protein is CASSTGTGGNYGYTF. The CDR3, as DNA: TGTGCCAGTTCAACCGGGACAGGGGGGAACTATGGCTACACCTTC.